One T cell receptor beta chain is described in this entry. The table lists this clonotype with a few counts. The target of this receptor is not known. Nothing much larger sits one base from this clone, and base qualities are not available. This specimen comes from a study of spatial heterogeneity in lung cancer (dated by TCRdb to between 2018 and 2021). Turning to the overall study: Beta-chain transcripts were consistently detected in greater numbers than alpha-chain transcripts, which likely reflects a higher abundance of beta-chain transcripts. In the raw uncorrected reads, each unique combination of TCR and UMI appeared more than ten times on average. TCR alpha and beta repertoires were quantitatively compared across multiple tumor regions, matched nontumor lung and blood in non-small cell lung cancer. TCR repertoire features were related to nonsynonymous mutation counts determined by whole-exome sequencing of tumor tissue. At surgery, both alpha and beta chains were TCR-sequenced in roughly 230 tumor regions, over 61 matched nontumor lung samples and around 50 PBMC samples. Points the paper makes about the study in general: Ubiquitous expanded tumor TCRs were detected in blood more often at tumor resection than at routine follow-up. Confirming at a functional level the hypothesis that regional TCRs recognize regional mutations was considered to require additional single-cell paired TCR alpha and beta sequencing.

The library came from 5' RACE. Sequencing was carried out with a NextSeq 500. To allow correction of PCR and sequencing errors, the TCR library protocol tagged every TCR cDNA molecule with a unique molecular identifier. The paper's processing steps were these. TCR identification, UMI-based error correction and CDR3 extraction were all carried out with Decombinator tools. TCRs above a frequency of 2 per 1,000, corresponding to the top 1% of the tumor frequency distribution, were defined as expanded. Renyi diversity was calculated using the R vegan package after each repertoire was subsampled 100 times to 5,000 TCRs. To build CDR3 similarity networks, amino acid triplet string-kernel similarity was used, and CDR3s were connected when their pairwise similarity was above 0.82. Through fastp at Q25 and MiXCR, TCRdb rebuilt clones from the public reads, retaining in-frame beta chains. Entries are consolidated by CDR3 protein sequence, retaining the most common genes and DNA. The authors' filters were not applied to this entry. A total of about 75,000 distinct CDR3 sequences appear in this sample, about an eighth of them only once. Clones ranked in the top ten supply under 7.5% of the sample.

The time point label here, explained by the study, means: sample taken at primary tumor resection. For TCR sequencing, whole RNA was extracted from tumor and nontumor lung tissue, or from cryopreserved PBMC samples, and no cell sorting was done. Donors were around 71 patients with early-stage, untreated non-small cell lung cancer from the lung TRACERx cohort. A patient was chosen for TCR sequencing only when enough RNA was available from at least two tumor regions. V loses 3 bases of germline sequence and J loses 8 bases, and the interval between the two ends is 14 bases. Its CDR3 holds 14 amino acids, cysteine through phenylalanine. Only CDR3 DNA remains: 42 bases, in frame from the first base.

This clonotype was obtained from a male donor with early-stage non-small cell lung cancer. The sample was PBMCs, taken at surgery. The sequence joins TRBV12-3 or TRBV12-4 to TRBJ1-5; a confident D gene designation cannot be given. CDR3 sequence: CASSLWEPGEPQHF. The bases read TGTGCCAGCAGTTTGTGGGAGCCCGGGGAGCCCCAGCATTTT.